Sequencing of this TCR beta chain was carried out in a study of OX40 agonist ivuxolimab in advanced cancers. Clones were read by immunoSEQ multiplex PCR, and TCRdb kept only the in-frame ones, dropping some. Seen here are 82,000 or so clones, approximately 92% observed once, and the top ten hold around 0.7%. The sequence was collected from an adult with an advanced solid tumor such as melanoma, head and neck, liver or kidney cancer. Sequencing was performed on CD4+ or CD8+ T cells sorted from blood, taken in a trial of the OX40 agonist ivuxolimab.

The CDR3 sequence: CASFRGLNTEAFF. For the CDR3, the DNA is TGTGCCAGCTTTAGGGGGCTGAACACTGAAGCTTTCTTT. The genes are TRBV6-5 and TRBJ1-1, with 7 nucleotides matching TRBD1. J lost 0 bases, V lost 8 bases, and 3 bases had no gene match. The CDR3 has 13 amino acids. Germline CDR1 reads MNHEY; CDR2 reads SVGAGI.